One T cell receptor (beta chain) is described in this entry. The data were taken from a study of cytomegalovirus exposure and HLA in healthy donors. The PCR was carried out with 60 Vbeta primers and 13 Jbeta primers. Assay used: immunoSEQ multiplex PCR; TCRdb lists only in-frame clones, some missing. The sample gives about 190,000 clones, 84% of which show up once; 2.6% is in the top ten. The specimen was PBMCs. The clonotype originates from a woman in her forties or fifties in good health and CMV-seropositive.

CDR3 sequence: CASSLEKGVNEKLFF. The CDR3 DNA sequence: TGCGCCAGCAGCTTGGAGAAGGGGGTTAATGAAAAACTGTTTTTT. The chain has TRBV5-1 and TRBJ1-4; weak D call: TRBD1 (6 bases). The CDR3 length is 15 residues. Germline assignment: CDR1 SGHRS and CDR2 YFSETQ. Trimming took off 0 bases at V and 4 bases at J, with 10 bases between the two ends.